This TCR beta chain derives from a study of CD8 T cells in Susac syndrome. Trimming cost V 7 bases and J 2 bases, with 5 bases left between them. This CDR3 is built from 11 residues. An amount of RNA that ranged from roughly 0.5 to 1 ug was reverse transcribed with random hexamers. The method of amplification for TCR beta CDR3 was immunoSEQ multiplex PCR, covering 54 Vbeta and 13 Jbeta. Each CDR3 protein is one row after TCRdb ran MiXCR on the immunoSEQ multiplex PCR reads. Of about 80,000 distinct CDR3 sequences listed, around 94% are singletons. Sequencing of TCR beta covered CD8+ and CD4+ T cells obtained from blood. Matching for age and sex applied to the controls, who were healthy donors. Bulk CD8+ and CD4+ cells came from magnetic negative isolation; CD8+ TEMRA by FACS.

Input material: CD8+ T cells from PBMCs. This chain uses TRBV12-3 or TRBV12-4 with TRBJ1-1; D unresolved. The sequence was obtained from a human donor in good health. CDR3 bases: TGTGCCAGCACCCAAAACACTGAAGCTTTCTTT. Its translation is CASTQNTEAFF.